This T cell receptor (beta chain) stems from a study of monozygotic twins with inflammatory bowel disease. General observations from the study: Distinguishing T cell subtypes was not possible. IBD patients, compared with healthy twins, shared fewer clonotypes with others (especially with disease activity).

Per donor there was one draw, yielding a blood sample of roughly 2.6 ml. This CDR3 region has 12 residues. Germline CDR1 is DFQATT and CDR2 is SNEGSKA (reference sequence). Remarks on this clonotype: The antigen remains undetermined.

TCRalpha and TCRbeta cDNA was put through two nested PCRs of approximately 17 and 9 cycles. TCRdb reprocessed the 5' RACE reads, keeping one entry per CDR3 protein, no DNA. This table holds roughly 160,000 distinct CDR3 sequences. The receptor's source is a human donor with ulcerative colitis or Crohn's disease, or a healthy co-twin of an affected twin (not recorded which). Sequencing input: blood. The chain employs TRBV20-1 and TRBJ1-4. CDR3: CSASDWDEKLFF.